This passage covers 19 T cell receptor beta chains from one sample sequenced in a study of blood T cell repertoires in COVID-19. Data came from immunoSEQ multiplex PCR; TCRdb stores just in-frame clones and leaves some out. Seen here are a few hundred thousand clones, approximately 85% observed once, and the top ten hold about 12%. Sequencing input: peripheral blood. These receptors came from a man of 80 years or more with acute or convalescent COVID-19.

The J gene is TRBJ1-3, the V gene TRBV5-4, with D possibly matching TRBD1 (6 bases). The CDR3 is 13 residues long. Germline V lookup: CDR1 SGHNT, CDR2 YYREEE (reference sequence). Trimming removed 7 bases from V and 4 bases from J, with 12 bases in between. CDR3 in DNA: TGTGCCAGCGGACAGCCTGAGGGAAACACCATATATTTT. Encoded protein: CASGQPEGNTIYF.

The rearrangement uses TRBV5-3 and TRBJ1-5, with 7 positions matching TRBD1. TRBV5-3 is identified as an open reading frame with a role that is uncertain. CDR3 length equals 16 residues. V dropped 0 bases and J dropped 1; count of bases not matched to a gene: 4. In DNA, the CDR3 is TGTGCCAGAAGCTTGGGCGACAGGGCGAGCAATCAGCCCCAGCATTTT. This translates into CARSLGDRASNQPQHF.

The chain is built from TRBV2 and TRBJ1-1, with D tentatively TRBD1 (5 bases). This CDR3 spans 12 amino acids. CDR1 is SNHLY and CDR2 is FYNNEI in the germline V gene. V was shortened by 5 bases and J by 6 bases, with 10 bases between the two germline ends. Written as DNA, the CDR3 is TGTGCCAGCAGTTTCAGGGTTCCTGAAGCTTTCTTT. It codes for CASSFRVPEAFF.

This clone was observed a single time. This rearrangement joins TRBV7-9 to TRBJ2-3; 12 positions match TRBD2. The CDR3 runs to 17 residues. The J segment lost 8 bases and the V segment lost 3 bases, leaving 12 bases of the junction unmatched. Per germline, CDR1 SEHNR and CDR2 FQNEAQ (reference sequence). The CDR3 here is CASSFPPRGLAGTTQYF. As DNA, the CDR3 is TGTGCCAGCAGCTTCCCCCCCAGAGGACTAGCGGGAACTACGCAGTATTTT.

The chain is built from TRBV6-5 and TRBJ1-3, with D tentatively TRBD1 (6 bases). The CDR3 is 16 amino acids. Trimming left V 4 bases short and J 3 bases short, with 16 bases between. Germline V gives CDR1 MNHEY, CDR2 SVGAGI. For the CDR3, the DNA is TGTGCCAGCAGTTCCCAATCAGGGGCGTATGGAAACACCATATATTTT. It is translated as CASSSQSGAYGNTIYF.

The chain combines TRBV7-9 with TRBJ1-2, with a tentative D call TRBD1 (6 bases). The V gene's germline CDR1 is SEHNR and CDR2 FQNEAQ (reference sequence). CDR3 length equals 14 residues. V shed 4 bases and J shed 6 bases, with 15 bases lying between them. As DNA, the CDR3 is TGTGCCAGCAGCTCCTATACAGGGAGTGATGGCTACACCTTC. It specifies CASSSYTGSDGYTF.

The chain has TRBV5-1 and TRBJ2-7; 7 bases are shared with TRBD1. Looked up from germline, CDR1 is SGHRS and CDR2 is YFSETQ. The trim removed 4 bases at V and 2 bases at J, leaving 9 bases unmatched. The CDR3 covers 15 residues. The DNA for the CDR3 is TGCGCCAGCAGCAGTGCGCAGGGGGTTACCTACGAGCAGTACTTC. Amino acid sequence: CASSSAQGVTYEQYF.

In DNA, the CDR3 is TGTGCCAGCAGCCCCGGGACAGTTGATCAGCCCCAGCATTTT. This gives the protein CASSPGTVDQPQHF. This chain connects TRBV7-9 to TRBJ1-5; TRBD1 matches 7 bases. Trimming removed 5 bases from V and 5 bases from J; junction bases left unmatched: 6. The CDR3 has 14 residues. In germline, CDR1 is SEHNR, CDR2 FQNEAQ (reference sequence).

Note on this clone: The same CDR3 also results from other DNA sequences found in this sample. This rearrangement joins TRBV24-1 to TRBJ1-1; D is unclear. Germline-derived CDR1 and CDR2 are KGHDR and SFDVKD. This CDR3 region has 14 residues. Trimming took off 4 bases at V and 0 bases at J, with 8 bases between the two ends. This CDR3 reads CATSERGMNTEAFF. CDR3 DNA sequence: TGTGCCACCAGTGAAAGAGGGATGAACACTGAAGCTTTCTTT.

This chain uses TRBV2 with TRBJ1-3, with 7 bases matching TRBD1. Germline loops: CDR1 SNHLY, CDR2 FYNNEI. This CDR3 contains 15 residues. With 6 bases clipped from V and 0 bases from J, the junction kept 5 bases outside the gene matches. CDR3 protein: CASSPQGISGNTIYF. CDR3 sequence (DNA): TGTGCCAGCAGCCCACAGGGGATCTCTGGAAACACCATATATTTT.

The chain couples TRBV6-5 to TRBJ1-2; a weak D match, TRBD1 (5 bases). CDR3 length: 15 residues. Germline V CDR1 and CDR2: MNHEY, SVGAGI. The ends were cut back, 0 bases at V and 1 base at J, with 9 bases in the middle. The CDR3 reads CASSYSMGGNYGYTF. The CDR3 DNA reads as TGTGCCAGCAGTTACTCGATGGGGGGTAACTATGGCTACACCTTC.

The rearrangement joins TRBV5-8 to TRBJ2-2, with D tentatively TRBD1 (6 bases). Germline V gene sequence: CDR1 SGHTS, CDR2 YDEGEE. Trimming cost V 2 bases and J 5 bases, with 7 bases left between them. The CDR3 is 13 amino acids. The DNA of the CDR3 is TGTGCCAGCAGCTTAGGACAGACCGGGGAGCTGTTTTTT. Amino acids: CASSLGQTGELFF.

V gene TRBV4-2 combines with J gene TRBJ1-2; 8 bases fit TRBD1. This CDR3 contains 14 residues. Per germline, CDR1 LGHNA and CDR2 YNFKEQ. V shed 0 bases, J shed 8 bases, and the junction held 5 bases outside the gene matches. CDR3 residues: CASSQDLDRVGYTF. The CDR3 DNA follows: TGTGCCAGCAGCCAAGACCTGGACAGGGTCGGCTACACCTTC.

J is TRBJ2-3 and V is TRBV4-1; 8 bases agree with TRBD2. The V and J ends lost 4 bases and 1 base, in that order; junction bases with no gene match: 13. CDR3 length: 18 amino acids. CDR1 and CDR2 (germline): MGHRA, YSYEKL. In DNA form, the CDR3 reads TGCGCCAGCAGCCGCTCAAGCAGCGGGGGCTCTCGCACAGATACGCAGTATTTT. The encoded protein is CASSRSSSGGSRTDTQYF.

The chain couples TRBV5-4 to TRBJ1-1; 9 positions agree with TRBD1. This CDR3 contains 14 residues. Looked up from germline, CDR1 is SGHNT and CDR2 is YYREEE (reference sequence). V trimming: 3 bases; J trimming: 9 bases; junction bases outside the gene matches: 9. The CDR3 DNA sequence: TGTGCCAGCAGCTCCGCGGGACAGGGAGGGAAAGCTTTCTTT. Amino acids: CASSSAGQGGKAFF.

This sequence joins TRBV19 and TRBJ2-1, with 10 bases that match TRBD2. From germline, CDR1 is LNHDA and CDR2 SQIVND (reference sequence). V gave up 3 bases and J gave up 0 bases; unmatched junction bases: 2. This CDR3 comprises 16 residues. The CDR3 DNA is TGTGCCAGTAGTATGGGACTAGCGCTCTCCTACAATGAGCAGTTCTTC. It encodes CASSMGLALSYNEQFF.

Notes on this clone: Other DNA sequences in this sample translate to the same CDR3. The chain is built from TRBV5-1 and TRBJ1-3, with D hard to call. Looked up from germline, CDR1 is SGHRS and CDR2 is YFSETQ. V lost 4 bases and J 0 bases, leaving 8 bases between the germline ends. There are 14 residues in the CDR3. The CDR3 is CASSPGVSGNTIYF. Written as DNA, the CDR3 is TGCGCCAGCAGCCCCGGGGTCTCTGGAAACACCATATATTTT.

CDR3 sequence (DNA): TGTGCCAGCAGTTCGGGACAGAGGCAAGCTTTCTTT. This gives the protein CASSSGQRQAFF. This chain links TRBV28 with TRBJ1-1, with TRBD1 matching 7 bases. V was clipped by 4 bases and J by 9 bases; unmatched bases: 5. This CDR3 comprises 12 residues. The germline CDR1 and CDR2 sequences are MDHEN and SYDVKM.

The chain joins TRBV27 to TRBJ2-2; no reliable D call. Trimming shortened V by 3 bases and J by 1 base, and 9 bases separated the two germline ends. Germline assignment: CDR1 MNHEY and CDR2 SMNVEV (reference sequence). The CDR3 sequence is 15 residues long. CDR3 region: CASSFRGGNTGELFF. CDR3 DNA sequence: TGTGCCAGCAGTTTTAGAGGCGGGAACACCGGGGAGCTGTTTTTT.